The 6 T cell receptor beta chains below were found in one sample sequenced in a study of metastatic and nonmetastatic thyroid tumors. MiXCR was used by TCRdb to re-call the PCR reads. The table has tens of thousands of clones, 15% seen once. No treatment had been given to any patient before thyroid surgery. What was sequenced was blood. All receptors derive from a male donor with papillary thyroid cancer or a benign thyroid nodule (not recorded which). Some clones in this sample may be carry-over from other donors' samples.

This clone was detected many times. The rearrangement uses TRBV13 and TRBJ2-1; 11 bases agree with TRBD2. The CDR3 has 14 amino acids. Germline V gene data show CDR1 as PRHDT and CDR2 as FYEKMQ (reference sequence). V shed 2 bases and J 9 bases; nucleotides not matched to a gene: 3. CDR3 in amino acids: CASSLNLAGGEQFF. The CDR3 nucleotides are TGTGCCAGCAGCTTAAACCTAGCGGGGGGTGAGCAGTTCTTC.

Many counts were recorded for this clone. The DNA of the CDR3 is TGTGCCAGCAGGGTCCTGACAGGGGGAGGAGGCGGCTACACCTTC. Residues: CASRVLTGGGGGYTF. The chain recombines TRBV28 with TRBJ1-2; 9 nucleotides match TRBD1. Trimming at V came to 6 bases and at J to 8 bases, leaving 13 bases not matched to a gene. The germline CDR1 and CDR2 sequences are MDHEN and SYDVKM. This CDR3 region has 15 residues.

In this sample, this clone turned up many times. The chain combines TRBV7-3 with TRBJ2-1; 8 bases fit TRBD2. The trim removed 0 bases at V and 10 bases at J, leaving 11 bases unmatched. Per germline, CDR1 SGHTA and CDR2 FQGTGA. The length of the CDR3 is 16 residues. Here the CDR3 DNA reads TGTGCCAGCAGCTTAACGGTTGGACTAGCTGTTAACGAGCAGTTCTTC. Amino acid sequence: CASSLTVGLAVNEQFF.

Details on this clone: A read error may produce the germline difference seen at one junction end. The chain employs TRBV6-2 or TRBV6-3 and TRBJ1-1; D remains unclear. The germline V gene encodes CDR1 MNHEY and CDR2 SVGEGT. The CDR3 extends over 14 amino acids. As DNA, the CDR3 is TGTGCCGGCAGTTTCGACGGATCATTCACTGACGCTTTCTTT. Protein sequence: CAGSFDGSFTDAFF.

By its share, this clone is medium-sized. The V and J genes are TRBV6-1 and TRBJ1-2; 8 bases fit TRBD1. Germline V CDR1 and CDR2: MNHNS, SASEGT. V shed 6 bases, J shed 4 bases, and the junction held 10 bases outside the gene matches. The CDR3 has 15 residues. The CDR3 loop is CASSPDRGASYGYTF. The CDR3 region has the DNA TGTGCCAGCAGCCCTGACAGGGGAGCAAGCTATGGCTACACCTTC.

The chain employs TRBV5-4 and TRBJ1-3, with TRBD1 matching 8 bases. The germline gives CDR1 SGHNT, CDR2 YYREEE (reference sequence). Trimming at V came to 2 bases and at J to 4 bases, leaving 5 bases not matched to a gene. The CDR3 sequence is 15 residues long. Written as DNA, the CDR3 is TGTGCCAGCAGCTTTTCACAGGGGGAAGGAAACACCATATATTTT. Amino acids: CASSFSQGEGNTIYF.